Listed below are T cell receptor beta chains from one sample, sequenced in a study of identical twins. TCRdb re-derived calls from the 5' RACE reads in MiXCR, one entry per CDR3 protein. The sample consists of about 340,000 distinct CDR3 sequences, 12% of them appearing once. The sample was also linked to a second study, of yellow fever vaccine responses in identical twins.

Sequencing used CD8+ T cells sorted from blood. The receptors were sampled from a woman aged 18-29 years in good health. Each CDR3 is given with its conserved first and last residue. A D gene is named only where the DNA matches it firmly. Only part of the rows carry a size: once, few, many, or a class if the clone is expanded.

TRBV10-3	TRBJ1-2	.	.	CAISVGRQNYGYTF	TGTGCCATCAGTGTCGGCAGACAGAACTATGGCTACACCTTC
TRBV3-1	TRBJ2-3	.	TRBD2	CASSQGVSSGGSSTDTQYF	TGTGCCAGCAGCCAAGGCGTTTCTAGCGGGGGGTCTAGCACAGATACGCAGTATTTT
TRBV10-3	TRBJ1-1	few	.	CAISPSHAMNTEAFF	TGTGCCATCAGTCCCTCACACGCTATGAACACTGAAGCTTTCTTT
TRBV14	TRBJ2-1	.	.	CASSQVSRNEQFF	TGTGCCAGCAGCCAAGTCTCCCGGAATGAGCAGTTCTTC
TRBV28	TRBJ1-6	few	.	CASSTGTRYNSPLHF	TGTGCCAGCAGTACCGGGACACGATATAATTCACCCCTCCACTTT
TRBV4-1	TRBJ2-5	.	TRBD1	CASSQDGTVVYQETQYF	TGCGCCAGCAGCCAAGACGGGACAGTTGTTTATCAAGAGACCCAGTACTTC
TRBV2	TRBJ2-1	many	TRBD2	CASSEQAGWDEQFF	TGTGCCAGCAGTGAACAAGCGGGGTGGGATGAGCAGTTCTTC
TRBV7-6	TRBJ2-1	few	TRBD1	CASSLVTGDNEQFF	TGTGCCAGCAGCTTGGTTACAGGGGACAATGAGCAGTTCTTC
TRBV20-1	TRBJ2-1	.	.	CSALRLGSYNEQFF	TGCAGTGCCCTAAGGTTAGGCTCCTACAATGAGCAGTTCTTC
TRBV24-1	TRBJ2-1	few	TRBD1	CATSDATGTGEDNEQFF	TGTGCCACCAGTGATGCCACCGGGACAGGGGAGGACAATGAGCAGTTCTTC
TRBV2	TRBJ2-1	few	TRBD2	CASKGGYNEQFF	TGTGCCAGCAAGGGAGGGTACAATGAGCAGTTCTTC
TRBV7-8	TRBJ2-3	.	TRBD2	CASSERLAGNTDTQYF	TGTGCCAGCAGCGAGCGGCTAGCGGGAAACACAGATACGCAGTATTTT
TRBV7-9	TRBJ2-5	few	TRBD1	CASSPGQAWETQYF	TGTGCCAGCAGCCCAGGACAGGCCTGGGAGACCCAGTACTTC
TRBV4-1	TRBJ1-1	few	TRBD1	CASSQTGRNTEAFF	TGCGCCAGCAGCCAGACAGGGAGGAACACTGAAGCTTTCTTT
TRBV6-6	TRBJ1-1	.	.	CASNEGGTEAFF	TGTGCCAGCAATGAGGGTGGCACTGAAGCTTTCTTT
TRBV5-1	TRBJ2-3	.	.	CASSLELERSTDTQYF	TGCGCCAGCAGCTTGGAATTGGAGAGAAGCACAGATACGCAGTATTTT
TRBV5-1	TRBJ2-5	many	.	CASSLYGNQETQYF	TGCGCCAGCAGCTTGTACGGGAACCAAGAGACCCAGTACTTC
TRBV9	TRBJ2-7	.	.	CASSVSGGPSYEQYF	TGTGCCAGCAGCGTATCCGGGGGGCCCTCCTACGAGCAGTACTTC
TRBV29-1	TRBJ2-1	.	TRBD2	CSVPTSGSKYEQFF	TGCAGCGTTCCTACTAGCGGGAGTAAATATGAGCAGTTCTTC
TRBV5-1	TRBJ2-7	few	TRBD2	CASSLEVPGTSGRLGDEQYF	TGCGCCAGCAGCTTGGAGGTCCCCGGGACTAGCGGGAGGCTCGGGGACGAGCAGTACTTC
TRBV6-4	TRBJ2-3	.	TRBD1	CASSGGSGTGPLNF	TGTGCCAGCAGTGGTGGCTCCGGGACAGGGCCCCTCAATTTT
TRBV20-1	TRBJ2-3	.	TRBD2	CSARPTSGARADTQYF	TGCAGTGCTAGGCCGACTAGCGGGGCGAGAGCAGATACGCAGTATTTT
TRBV20-1	TRBJ1-2	few	TRBD1	CSARDLSGQASLNYGYTF	TGCAGTGCTAGAGATTTGTCGGGACAGGCCTCCCTCAACTATGGCTACACCTTC
TRBV2	TRBJ2-1	.	.	CASTVGHNNEQFF	TGTGCCAGCACCGTGGGACATAACAATGAGCAGTTCTTC
TRBV24-1	TRBJ2-1	.	TRBD1	CATSDWGTGETNEQFF	TGTGCCACCAGTGATTGGGGGACAGGGGAGACCAATGAGCAGTTCTTC
TRBV7-9	TRBJ1-5	many	.	CASSPSGPGNQPQHF	TGTGCCAGCAGCCCAAGTGGGCCAGGCAATCAGCCCCAGCATTTT
TRBV6-1	TRBJ2-2	few	TRBD1	CASSETGVRPGELFF	TGTGCCAGCAGTGAAACAGGGGTTCGTCCCGGGGAGCTGTTTTTT
TRBV27	TRBJ2-5	few	TRBD2	CASSTFSGSLGETQYF	TGTGCCAGCAGTACCTTTAGCGGGAGTTTGGGGGAGACCCAGTACTTC
TRBV4-2	TRBJ2-7	few	.	CASSQVGTGGGPYEQYF	TGTGCCAGCAGCCAAGTGGGAACAGGGGGGGGTCCCTACGAGCAGTACTTC
TRBV2	TRBJ2-5	.	.	CASKPLMGTQYF	TGTGCCAGCAAGCCATTGATGGGGACCCAGTACTTC
TRBV28	TRBJ1-3	few	.	CASSLQPSGNTIYF	TGTGCCAGCAGTCTGCAGCCCTCTGGAAACACCATATATTTT
TRBV12-3/TRBV12-4	TRBJ1-4	.	.	CASSNGAYATNEKLFF	TGTGCCAGCAGCAACGGGGCATATGCAACTAATGAAAAACTGTTTTTT
TRBV3-1	TRBJ2-2	many	.	CASSQTMIGELFF	TGTGCCAGCAGCCAAACGATGATCGGGGAGCTGTTTTTT
TRBV12-3/TRBV12-4	TRBJ1-5	.	TRBD1	CASSLGFGDRGEGYSNQPQHF	TGTGCCAGCAGTTTAGGATTCGGGGACAGGGGAGAGGGGTATAGCAATCAGCCCCAGCATTTT
TRBV12-3/TRBV12-4	TRBJ2-1	few	TRBD1	CASRPGQGNEQFF	TGTGCCAGCAGACCGGGACAGGGAAATGAGCAGTTCTTC
TRBV6-1	TRBJ2-3	few	TRBD2	CASSPWERGYTQYF	TGTGCCAGCAGTCCCTGGGAGCGGGGTTACACGCAGTATTTT
TRBV29-1	TRBJ2-3	many	.	CSVEDPSGTDTQYF	TGCAGCGTTGAAGACCCTAGCGGCACAGATACGCAGTATTTT
TRBV7-9	TRBJ2-1	many	.	CASSPEFGSSYNEQFF	TGTGCCAGCAGCCCCGAGTTTGGGAGCTCCTACAATGAGCAGTTCTTC
TRBV28	TRBJ2-3	.	.	CASLLGDTQYF	TGTGCCAGTTTGCTGGGCGATACGCAGTATTTT
TRBV5-8	TRBJ1-5	once	.	CASSFRQPNQPQHF	TGTGCCAGCAGCTTTCGACAGCCCAATCAGCCCCAGCATTTT
TRBV12-3/TRBV12-4	TRBJ1-1	.	.	CASSRIQVLFGTEAFF	TGTGCCAGCAGTCGTATACAGGTTCTGTTTGGGACTGAAGCTTTCTTT
TRBV21-1	TRBJ2-3	few	.	CASSKEGQREGPDTQYF	TGTGCCAGCAGCAAAGAGGGACAAAGGGAGGGACCAGATACGCAGTATTTT
TRBV9	TRBJ1-2	.	.	CASSVDSYYGYTF	TGTGCCAGCAGCGTAGACAGCTACTATGGCTACACCTTC
TRBV25-1	TRBJ2-1	few	.	CASSLRLGGDEQFF	TGTGCCAGCAGTTTACGGTTAGGGGGTGATGAGCAGTTCTTC
TRBV9	TRBJ1-2	few	TRBD1	CASSRTGGGYTF	TGTGCCAGCAGCAGGACAGGCGGGGGCTACACCTTC
TRBV10-2	TRBJ2-1	.	.	CASLKSGGGNEQFF	TGCGCCAGCCTTAAATCCGGGGGCGGGAATGAGCAGTTCTTC
TRBV20-1	TRBJ2-7	.	TRBD2	CSARTASGGSSYEQYF	TGCAGTGCTAGAACAGCCAGCGGGGGGAGTTCCTACGAGCAGTACTTC
TRBV6-1	TRBJ2-1	.	.	CASSEGIGVSEQFF	TGTGCCAGCAGTGAAGGGATAGGTGTGAGTGAGCAGTTCTTC
TRBV20-1	TRBJ2-3	.	TRBD2	CSARDRGGSRPDTQYF	TGCAGTGCTAGAGATCGGGGCGGGAGTAGACCAGATACGCAGTATTTT
TRBV6-1	TRBJ1-1	many	.	CASSENPGRNTEAFF	TGTGCCAGCAGTGAAAATCCTGGCCGGAACACTGAAGCTTTCTTT
TRBV21-1	TRBJ1-1	few	.	CASSKVRWQGSTEAFF	TGTGCCAGCAGCAAAGTGAGATGGCAGGGGTCCACTGAAGCTTTCTTT
TRBV15	TRBJ1-6	.	.	CATSREYRDSPLHF	TGTGCCACCAGCAGAGAATACAGGGATTCACCCCTCCACTTT
TRBV10-2	TRBJ2-3	few	TRBD2	CATGTSGTSDTQYF	TGCGCTACCGGGACTAGCGGGACGTCAGATACGCAGTATTTT
TRBV18	TRBJ2-1	.	.	CASSLWEYNEQFF	TGTGCCAGCTCCCTCTGGGAGTACAATGAGCAGTTCTTC